This TCR beta chain was recovered during a study of human T cells and chemical hapten exposure. This clonotype has only a few counts. TCRdb redid the calling of the RACE reads with MiXCR, one entry per CDR3 protein. The profile shows about 78,000 distinct CDR3 sequences, roughly 8.5% of them singletons. The ends lost 4 bases at V and 4 bases at J; junction bases unmatched: 12. The CDR3 runs 17 residues. CDR1 and CDR2 (germline): SGHAT, FQNNGV. Time point reported: patch test 2, 6 weeks after DPC sensitization. Treatment denoted: therapeutic diphenylcyclopropenone sensitization with weekly scalp DPC. The sequenced sample was whole blood, obtained in connection with sensitization to the hapten diphenylcyclopropenone (DPC). This receptor was identified in a woman aged 45-59 years with alopecia areata. Some clones in this sample may be carry-over from other donors' samples. The chain couples TRBV11-2 to TRBJ2-3, with 9 positions matching TRBD1. This CDR3 is CASSSHPPGQGADTQYF. The CDR3 DNA reads TGTGCCAGCAGCTCCCACCCCCCGGGACAGGGTGCAGATACGCAGTATTTT.